This T cell receptor beta chain was sequenced in a study of T cell responses to AZD1222 COVID-19 vaccine. CDR3 size: 18 residues. Germline-derived CDR1 and CDR2 are SGHTA and FQGNSA. V was clipped by 2 bases and J by 6 bases, with 23 bases between them. Overall study results and limits: After two AZD1222 doses, spike-specific TCR breadth and depth rose versus day 0.

Points on this clone: Its antigen is as yet unknown.

Generated by immunoSEQ multiplex PCR, the TCRdb table keeps only in-frame clones and is missing some. Here the sample spans more than 120,000 clones, 85% to 90% being singletons. The V and J genes are TRBV7-2 and TRBJ1-5; the D gene is possibly TRBD1 (5 bases). This TCR was sampled from an adult who received the AZD1222 COVID-19 vaccine. Sequenced material: peripheral blood, taken 28 days after the second AZD1222 dose. The CDR3 loop is CASSLRADVGASGQPQHF. CDR3 coding DNA: TGTGCCAGCAGCTTAAGGGCGGACGTAGGGGCCTCCGGTCAGCCCCAGCATTTT.